This T cell receptor beta chain was found in a study of shared clonotypes between healthy human individuals. The CDR3 totals 14 residues. The germline V gene encodes CDR1 SGHAT and CDR2 FQDESV (reference sequence). The junction had 7 bases not matched to a gene; V was cut back by 5 bases and J by 3 bases. Measured with immunoSEQ multiplex PCR; TCRdb has only the in-frame clones, and not every one. The sample carries 400,000 to 550,000 clones, about 80% recorded once. Sequencing was done on a sample of PBMCs. The clonotype originates from a woman aged 40-49 years in good health. Some clones in this sample may be carry-over from other donors' samples. This rearrangement joins TRBV11-1 to TRBJ2-7; 7 positions match TRBD1. Here the CDR3 reads CASSPWDRIYEQYF. CDR3 DNA sequence: TGTGCCAGCAGCCCCTGGGACAGAATCTACGAGCAGTACTTC.